This T cell receptor (beta chain) derives from a study of T-cell reconstitution after alpha-beta-depleted transplantation in children. The V gene lost 1 base and the J gene lost 3 bases, with 10 bases spanning the gap. CDR3 size: 15 residues. Preparation of the TCRbeta library involved a method that used unique molecular identifiers. TCRdb passed the PCR reads through MiXCR, listing each CDR3 protein once. The sample includes roughly 590,000 distinct CDR3 sequences, 15% to 20% of them seen just once. Ten or more counts support this clonotype. Sequenced material: PBMCs from the stem cell graft donor, taken from the stem cell graft. The genes are TRBV12-3 or TRBV12-4 and TRBJ1-5, with D tentatively TRBD1 (6 bases). This clonotype was obtained from a human donor who donated a stem cell graft to a child with acute myeloid leukemia. CDR3 nucleotide sequence: TGTGCCAGCAGTTTAGGCCAGGGGTACAATCAGCCCCAGCATTTT. This codes for CASSLGQGYNQPQHF.